A selection of T cell receptor beta chains follows, all from one sample in a study of Ad26.COV2.S vaccination and SARS-CoV-2 variants. Clones were read by immunoSEQ multiplex PCR, and TCRdb kept only the in-frame ones, dropping some. This table holds about 680,000 clones, roughly nine tenths found once. Source: peripheral blood, taken in a trial of Ad26.COV2.S vaccine versus placebo. These receptors originate from a person between 18 and 60 years old who received the Ad26.COV2.S COVID-19 vaccine or a placebo. Each CDR3 is given with its conserved first and last residue. D genes are given only for firm matches. Clone size is not always given. Where it is, it says once, few, many or a class for expanded clones.

d_gene	v_gene	j_gene	abundance	CDR3nt	CDR3aa
TRBD1	TRBV9	TRBJ1-1	NA	TGTGCCAGCAGCTCGCCGGACAGGCCCACGAACACTGAAGCTTTCTTT	CASSSPDRPTNTEAFF
NA	TRBV12-5	TRBJ2-3	once	TGTGCTAGTGGGCTAAGCACAGATACGCAGTATTTT	CASGLSTDTQYF
NA	TRBV21-1	TRBJ1-6	NA	TGTGCCAACAGACAGGGCTCCTATAATTCACCCCTCCACTTT	CANRQGSYNSPLHF
TRBD2	TRBV6-5	TRBJ2-1	NA	TGTGCCAGCAAAAAAGGCCTAGCGGGGATCAATGAGCAGTTCTTC	CASKKGLAGINEQFF
TRBD1	TRBV28	TRBJ1-1	NA	TGTGCCAGCAGTTCCGGGACAGGAAACACTGAAGCTTTCTTT	CASSSGTGNTEAFF
NA	TRBV5-1	TRBJ1-6	NA	TGCGCCAGCAGCCTGGACAGAACTAATTCACCCCTCCACTTT	CASSLDRTNSPLHF
NA	TRBV10-3	TRBJ2-7	NA	TGTGCCATCAGTGTACAGCGGCCCTCGTACGAGCAGTACTTC	CAISVQRPSYEQYF
NA	TRBV11-2	TRBJ2-5	once	TGTGCCAGCAGCTTAGGGGCGGGAGAGACCCAGTACTTC	CASSLGAGETQYF
TRBD1	TRBV6-5	TRBJ1-2	NA	TGTGCCAGCAGTTACGTTTCAGGGGGCTATGGCTACACCTTC	CASSYVSGGYGYTF
NA	TRBV9	TRBJ2-5	NA	TGTGCCAGCAGCGTAGTGGGGGGCGCCTCAGAGACCCAGTACTTC	CASSVVGGASETQYF
NA	TRBV6-1	TRBJ1-1	NA	TGTGCCAGCAGTGAAGTGGGACCTATGAACACTGAAGCTTTCTTT	CASSEVGPMNTEAFF
TRBD1	TRBV19	TRBJ1-2	few	TGTGCCAGTAGTATCGGGACAGGGGCTCGCGGCTACACCTTC	CASSIGTGARGYTF
TRBD1	TRBV5-1	TRBJ2-2	NA	TGCGCCAGCAGCTTGTGGACAGGATACACCGGGGAGCTGTTTTTT	CASSLWTGYTGELFF
NA	TRBV30	TRBJ1-2	once	TGTGCCTGGAGTCGCTACCCCGGGGCTGGGGGCTACACCTTC	CAWSRYPGAGGYTF
TRBD2	TRBV3-1/TRBV3-2	TRBJ2-7	NA	TGTGCCAGCAGCCAAGATTCTAGCGGAGCCTACGAGCAGTACTTC	CASSQDSSGAYEQYF
NA	TRBV7-9	TRBJ1-4	NA	TGTGCCAGCAGCTACCAGGGTAACGGAAAAGAAAAACTGTTTTTT	CASSYQGNGKEKLFF
TRBD1	TRBV19	TRBJ1-2	NA	TGTGCCAGTAGTATCTTAGGGGGCGCCGGCTACACCTTC	CASSILGGAGYTF
NA	TRBV30	TRBJ1-5	NA	TGTGCCTGGAGTGTAGCCGCTTTCAATCAGCCCCAGCATTTT	CAWSVAAFNQPQHF
NA	TRBV7-2	TRBJ1-5	few	TGTGCCAGCAGCCTTAAATTGGATCAGCCCCAGCATTTT	CASSLKLDQPQHF
TRBD1	TRBV9	TRBJ2-7	NA	TGTGCCAGCAGCGTAGACCGGGACAGGAGGTACGAGCAGTACTTC	CASSVDRDRRYEQYF
NA	TRBV27	TRBJ1-4	NA	TGTGCCAGCAGCACTAGGGGGGTCGTTAATGAAAAACTGTTTTTT	CASSTRGVVNEKLFF
NA	TRBV7-2	TRBJ2-1	NA	TGTGCCAGCAGCTTAGAGTGGGGACTCCTCCATGAGCAGTTCTTC	CASSLEWGLLHEQFF
NA	TRBV6-6	TRBJ2-5	once	TGTGCCAGCAGTTATGCTGAGACCCAGTACTTC	CASSYAETQYF
TRBD2	TRBV7-9	TRBJ2-3	NA	TGTGCCAGCAGCCTAGCGGGGGTCACAGATACGCAGTATTTT	CASSLAGVTDTQYF
TRBD1	TRBV5-5	TRBJ2-7	NA	TGTGCCAGCACCAGACAGGGAAACGGATACGAGCAGTACTTC	CASTRQGNGYEQYF
TRBD2	TRBV5-5	TRBJ2-5	NA	TGTGCCAGCAGCCCCTGGACTAGCCTGGGAGAGACCCAGTACTTC	CASSPWTSLGETQYF
NA	TRBV9	TRBJ2-5	NA	TGTGCCAGCAGCGTAGAGGGCTCCCAAGAGACCCAGTACTTC	CASSVEGSQETQYF
TRBD1	TRBV7-9	TRBJ2-1	once	TGTGCCAGCAGCGGAAACAGGGGGTCCTCCTACAATGAGCAGTTCTTC	CASSGNRGSSYNEQFF
TRBD2	TRBV5-1	TRBJ2-7	NA	TGCGCCAGCAGGGGCGGGACTAGCGGGCTCGAGCAGTACTTC	CASRGGTSGLEQYF
NA	TRBV4-3	TRBJ1-5	NA	TGCGCCAGCAGCCAAGAGGTCGGCACCCCTTACCAGCCCCAGCATTTT	CASSQEVGTPYQPQHF
TRBD1	TRBV19	TRBJ1-2	once	TGTGCCAGTAGTATAAACAGGGGGCTCTCTGGCTACACCTTC	CASSINRGLSGYTF
TRBD2	TRBV7-2	TRBJ2-7	NA	TGTGCCAGCAGCCCGGGGGGTAGCGGGGCCTCCTACGAGCAGTACTTC	CASSPGGSGASYEQYF
NA	TRBV19	TRBJ2-7	NA	TGTGCCCCTAGGCCGGGACGGGAAACCTACGAGCAGTACTTC	CAPRPGRETYEQYF
TRBD1	TRBV6-5	TRBJ1-2	NA	TGTGCCAGCAGTTACCCAAACGGACAGGGATATGGCTACACCTTC	CASSYPNGQGYGYTF
TRBD2	TRBV7-2	TRBJ2-7	NA	TGTGCCAGCAGCTTCAATGGGGGGAGCGGGGGCGGCTACGAGCAGTACTTC	CASSFNGGSGGGYEQYF
TRBD1	TRBV6-5	TRBJ2-7	NA	TGTGCCAGCGCCGGACAGGGGTACGAGCAGTACTTC	CASAGQGYEQYF
NA	TRBV5-4	TRBJ2-5	NA	TGTGCCAGCAGCTTGGGGACTGCCTCCGAGACCCAGTACTTC	CASSLGTASETQYF
TRBD1	TRBV30	TRBJ1-2	NA	TGTGCCTGGAGTTCGCCGGGACAGGGGCCCAAACGGCGGGGCTACACCTTC	CAWSSPGQGPKRRGYTF
NA	TRBV5-4	TRBJ2-2	NA	TGTGCCAGCAGCTTGGGGCTAGTGGATACCGGGGAGCTGTTTTTT	CASSLGLVDTGELFF
TRBD1	TRBV7-9	TRBJ1-3	NA	TGTGCCAGCAGCACCGGGACAGGGGTTGGAAACACCATATATTTT	CASSTGTGVGNTIYF
NA	TRBV5-1	TRBJ2-2	NA	TGCGCCAGCAGCTTGTGGTTCGGTGTCGGGGGCCCCACCGGGGAGCTGTTTTTT	CASSLWFGVGGPTGELFF
TRBD2	TRBV7-8	TRBJ2-2	NA	TGTGCCAGCAGCTTAGGGAATAGCGGGAGAAGGACCGGGGAGCTGTTTTTT	CASSLGNSGRRTGELFF
NA	TRBV3-1/TRBV3-2	TRBJ1-5	NA	TGTGCCAGCAGCCAGGAGGGCGGTGGCAATCAGCCCCAGCATTTT	CASSQEGGGNQPQHF
TRBD1	TRBV9	TRBJ2-2	NA	TGTGCCAGCAGCGTACAAGGACAGGGCGACACCGGGGAGCTGTTTTTT	CASSVQGQGDTGELFF
NA	TRBV19	TRBJ2-6	NA	TGTGCCAGTAGGAGGGAAGTGGAGGCCAACGTCCTGACTTTC	CASRREVEANVLTF
NA	TRBV6-5	TRBJ2-5	once	TGTGCCAGCAGTTACTCGGTCGTCCAAGAGACCCAGTACTTC	CASSYSVVQETQYF
TRBD1	TRBV30	TRBJ1-4	once	TGTGCCTGGAGTTCGACAGGGGGTGGTGAAAAACTGTTTTTT	CAWSSTGGGEKLFF